The clone carrying this TCR beta chain appeared once. Its target is unknown. This record belongs to a study of Ad26.COV2.S vaccination and SARS-CoV-2 variants. Across the whole study: Intramuscularly, Ad26.COV2.S was given either once or twice, 56 days apart.

Study-level points and caveats: CD8+ and CD4+ T cells specific for spike reportedly responded with substantial breadth after vaccination. Ad26.COV2.S recipients had broader spike-specific TCRs (P = 0.0014).

Treatment reported: roughly 18 received Ad26.COV2.S at low or high dose, single or two shots; several received placebo; per-sample allocation not given. Day 63 after the first injection of vaccine or placebo was the sampling time. The method was immunoSEQ multiplex PCR; TCRdb's version includes in-frame clones alone and lacks a portion of them. This sample carries under 300,000 clones, 87% of them seen once, and the ten largest clones take approximately 3%. Trimming removed 5 bases from V and 6 bases from J, with 12 bases in between. CDR3 length equals 14 residues. The germline V gene encodes CDR1 KGHDR and CDR2 SFDVKD.

The receptor was derived from a person aged 18-60 years who received the Ad26.COV2.S COVID-19 vaccine or a placebo. The specimen comprised peripheral blood, sampled in a trial of Ad26.COV2.S vaccine versus placebo. This sequence joins TRBV24-1 and TRBJ1-4; D gene ambiguous. In DNA, the CDR3 is TGTGCCACCAGTGGGACCCCGGGCGATGAAAAACTGTTTTTT. Protein sequence: CATSGTPGDEKLFF.